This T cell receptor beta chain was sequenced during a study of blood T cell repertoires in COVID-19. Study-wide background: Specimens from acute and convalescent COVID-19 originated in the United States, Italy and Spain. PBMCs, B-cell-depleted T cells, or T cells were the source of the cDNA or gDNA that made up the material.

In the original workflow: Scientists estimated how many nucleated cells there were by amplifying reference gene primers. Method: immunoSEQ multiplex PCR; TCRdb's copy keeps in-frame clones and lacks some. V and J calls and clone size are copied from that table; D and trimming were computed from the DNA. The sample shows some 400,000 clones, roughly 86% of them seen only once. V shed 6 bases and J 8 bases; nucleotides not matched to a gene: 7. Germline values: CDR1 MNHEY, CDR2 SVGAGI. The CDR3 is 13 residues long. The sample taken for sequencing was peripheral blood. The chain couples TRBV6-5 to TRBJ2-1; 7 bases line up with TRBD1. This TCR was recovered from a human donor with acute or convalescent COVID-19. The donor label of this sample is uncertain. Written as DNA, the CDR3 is TGTGCCAGCAGGTCACAGGGGACCGATGAGCAGTTCTTC. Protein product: CASRSQGTDEQFF.